This entry describes one T cell receptor beta chain. The record originates from a study of blood T cell repertoires in COVID-19. The overall study: Samples of COVID-19 (acute and convalescent) were obtained from the United States, Italy and Spain. From T cells, B-cell-depleted T cells, or PBMCs came the material, which was cDNA or gDNA.

Germline CDR1 and CDR2: DFQATT and SNEGSKA (reference sequence). The CDR3 loop spans 15 amino acids. The ends lost 3 bases at V and 2 bases at J; junction bases unmatched: 4. The table came from immunoSEQ multiplex PCR; TCRdb's copy has only in-frame clones and leaves some out. This table has tens of thousands of clones, 82% appearing once. The chain employs TRBV20-1 and TRBJ2-3, with TRBD2 matching over 11 bases. The source is a man at least 80 years old with acute or convalescent COVID-19. Sequencing was performed on peripheral blood. DNA for the CDR3: TGCAGTGCTAGTAGACTAGCGGGGTACACAGATACGCAGTATTTT. The encoded protein is CSASRLAGYTDTQYF.